This TCR beta chain emerged from a study of identical twins. Points from the study as a whole: The study found excess low generation probability among twin-shared out-of-frame alpha sequences. For out-of-frame beta sequences, excess twin sharing was weaker.

The CDR3 consists of 16 residues. The V gene end was trimmed by 4 bases and the J gene end by 0 bases; junction bases not matched to a gene: 5. This clonotype appeared many times. Its antigen remains unknown. TCRdb ran MiXCR on the 5' RACE reads and lists one entry per CDR3 protein. This table has approximately 680,000 distinct CDR3 sequences, around 7.4% appearing once. Separately, the same data were catalogued under a study of yellow fever vaccine responses in identical twins.

The sample comprised PBMCs. The chain links TRBV12-3 or TRBV12-4 to TRBJ2-1; TRBD2 aligns across 8 bases. This receptor was identified in a woman aged 18-29 years in good health. The DNA of the CDR3 is TGTGCCAGCAGTTCGTTAGCGGGGAACTCCTACAATGAGCAGTTCTTC. It is translated as CASSSLAGNSYNEQFF.